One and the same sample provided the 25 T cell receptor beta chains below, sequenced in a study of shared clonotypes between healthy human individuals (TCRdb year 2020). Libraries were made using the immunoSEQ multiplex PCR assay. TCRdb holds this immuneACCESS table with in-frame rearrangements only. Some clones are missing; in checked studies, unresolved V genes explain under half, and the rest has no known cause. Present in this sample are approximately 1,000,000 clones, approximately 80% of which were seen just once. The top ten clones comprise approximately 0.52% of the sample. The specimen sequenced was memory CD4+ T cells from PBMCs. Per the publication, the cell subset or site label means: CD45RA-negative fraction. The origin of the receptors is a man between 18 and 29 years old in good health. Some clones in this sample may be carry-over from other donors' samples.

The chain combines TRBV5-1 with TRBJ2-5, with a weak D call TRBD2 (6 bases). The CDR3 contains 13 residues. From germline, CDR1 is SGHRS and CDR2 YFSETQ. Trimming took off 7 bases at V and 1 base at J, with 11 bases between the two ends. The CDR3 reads CASGGTFQETQYF. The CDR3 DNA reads TGCGCCAGCGGAGGGACTTTCCAAGAGACCCAGTACTTC. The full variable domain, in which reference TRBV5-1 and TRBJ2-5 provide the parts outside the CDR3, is KAGVTQTPRYLIKTRGQQVTLSCSPISGHRSVSWYQQTPGQGLQFLFEYFSETQRNKGNFPGRFSGRQFSNSRSEMNVSTLELGDSALYLCASGGTFQETQYFGPGTRLLVL.

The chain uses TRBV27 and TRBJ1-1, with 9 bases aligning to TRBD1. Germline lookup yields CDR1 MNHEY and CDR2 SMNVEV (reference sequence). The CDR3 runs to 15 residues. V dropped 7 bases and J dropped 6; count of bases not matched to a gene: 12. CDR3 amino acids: CASKFRRDRVAEAFF. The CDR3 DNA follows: TGTGCCAGCAAGTTCCGCCGGGACAGGGTCGCTGAAGCTTTCTTT.

The CDR3 nucleotides read TGTGCCAGCAGCTGGGATGGGAAGCGTGTTTACAATGAGCAGTTCTTC. Protein: CASSWDGKRVYNEQFF. The rearrangement links TRBV9 to TRBJ2-1; D gene unclear. Germline-derived CDR1 and CDR2 are SGDLS and YYNGEE. Trimming took 4 bases from V and 4 from J, leaving 18 bases between them. The CDR3 consists of 16 residues. The full variable domain, its missing parts supplied by reference TRBV9 and TRBJ2-1, is DSGVTQTPKHLITATGQRVTLRCSPRSGDLSVYWYQQSLDQGLQFLIQYYNGEERAKGNILERFSAQQFPDLHSELNLSSLELGDSALYFCASSWDGKRVYNEQFFGPGTRLTVL.

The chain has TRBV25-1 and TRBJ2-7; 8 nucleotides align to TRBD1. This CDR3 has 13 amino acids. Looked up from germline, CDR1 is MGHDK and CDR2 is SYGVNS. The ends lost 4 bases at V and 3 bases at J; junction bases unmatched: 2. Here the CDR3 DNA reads TGTGCCAGCAGTGTCGGACAGGGCTACGAGCAGTACTTC. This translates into CASSVGQGYEQYF.

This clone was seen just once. Written as DNA, the CDR3 is TGTGCCAGCAGTGAAGCCTGGACAGCTAATCAGCCCCAGCATTTT. Protein: CASSEAWTANQPQHF. The chain recombines TRBV6-1 with TRBJ1-5, with a tentative D call TRBD1 (6 bases). Trimming took 0 bases from V and 4 from J, leaving 10 bases between them. This CDR3 region has 15 residues. Germline CDR1 reads MNHNS; CDR2 reads SASEGT.

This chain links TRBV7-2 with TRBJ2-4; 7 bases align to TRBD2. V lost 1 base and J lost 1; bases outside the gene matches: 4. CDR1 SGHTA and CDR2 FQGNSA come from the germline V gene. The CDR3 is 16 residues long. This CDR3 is CASSLDGRWAKNIQYF. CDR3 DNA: TGTGCCAGCAGCTTAGACGGGAGGTGGGCCAAAAACATTCAGTACTTC.

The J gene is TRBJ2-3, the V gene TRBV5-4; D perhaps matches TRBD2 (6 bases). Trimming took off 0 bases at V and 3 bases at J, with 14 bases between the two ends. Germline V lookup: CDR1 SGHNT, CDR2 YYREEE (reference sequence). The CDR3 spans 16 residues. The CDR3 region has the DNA TGTGCCAGCAGCTTGGCCGGGTCCGGACTAACAGATACGCAGTATTTT. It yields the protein CASSLAGSGLTDTQYF.

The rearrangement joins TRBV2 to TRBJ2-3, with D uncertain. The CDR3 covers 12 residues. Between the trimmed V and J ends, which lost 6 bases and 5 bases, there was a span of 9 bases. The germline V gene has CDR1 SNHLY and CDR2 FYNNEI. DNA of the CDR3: TGTGCCAGCAGGGGTATGGGAGATACGCAGTATTTT. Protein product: CASRGMGDTQYF.

DNA for the CDR3: TGTGCCAGCAGCGAGACCGGAGTGAGCACAGATACGCAGTATTTT. Its protein product is CASSETGVSTDTQYF. V gene TRBV7-3 combines with J gene TRBJ2-3; D unresolved. The germline CDR1 and CDR2 sequences are SGHTA and FQGTGA. The CDR3 loop spans 15 amino acids. The V end lost 5 bases, the J end lost 0 bases, and 12 bases lay between the germline ends. The full variable domain, rest sourced from reference TRBV7-3 and TRBJ2-3, is GAGVSQTPSNKVTEKGKYVELRCDPISGHTALYWYRQSLGQGPEFLIYFQGTGAADDSGLPNDRFFAVRPEGSVSTLKIQRTERGDSAVYLCASSETGVSTDTQYFGPGTRLTVL.

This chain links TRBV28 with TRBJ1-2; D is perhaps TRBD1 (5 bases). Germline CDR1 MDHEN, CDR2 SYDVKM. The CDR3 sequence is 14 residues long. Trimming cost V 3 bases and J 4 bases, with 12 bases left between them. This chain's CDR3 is CASSFRGRVYGYTF. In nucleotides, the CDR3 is TGTGCCAGCAGTTTTAGGGGACGAGTCTATGGCTACACCTTC.

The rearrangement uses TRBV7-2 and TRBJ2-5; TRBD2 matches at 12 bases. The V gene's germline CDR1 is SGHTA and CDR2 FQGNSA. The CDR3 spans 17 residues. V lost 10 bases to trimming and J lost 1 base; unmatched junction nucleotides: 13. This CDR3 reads CATGGTSGPGSQETQYF. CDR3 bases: TGTGCCACCGGGGGGACTAGCGGGCCGGGCAGCCAAGAGACCCAGTACTTC.

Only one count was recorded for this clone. The CDR3 DNA reads as TGTGCCAGCAGCTTTAGTAGCGGGAGAACAGATACGCAGTATTTT. Translation: CASSFSSGRTDTQYF. The J gene is TRBJ2-3, the V gene TRBV5-4; the match to TRBD2 covers 9 bases. Germline V lookup: CDR1 SGHNT, CDR2 YYREEE (reference sequence). The V and J ends lost 2 bases and 3 bases, in that order; junction bases with no gene match: 4. The CDR3 runs 15 residues.

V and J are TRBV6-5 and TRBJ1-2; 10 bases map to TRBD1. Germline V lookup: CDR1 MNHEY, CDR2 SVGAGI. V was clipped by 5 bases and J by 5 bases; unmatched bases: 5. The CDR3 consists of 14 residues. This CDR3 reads CASSIDRGPYGYTF. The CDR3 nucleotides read TGTGCCAGCAGTATCGACAGGGGGCCTTATGGCTACACCTTC.

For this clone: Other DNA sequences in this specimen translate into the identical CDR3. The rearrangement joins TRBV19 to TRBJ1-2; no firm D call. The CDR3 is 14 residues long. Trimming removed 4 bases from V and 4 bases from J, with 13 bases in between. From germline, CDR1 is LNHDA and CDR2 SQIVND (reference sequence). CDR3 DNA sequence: TGTGCCAGTAGTACTAAGCAAGGTTCCTATGGCTACACCTTC. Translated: CASSTKQGSYGYTF.

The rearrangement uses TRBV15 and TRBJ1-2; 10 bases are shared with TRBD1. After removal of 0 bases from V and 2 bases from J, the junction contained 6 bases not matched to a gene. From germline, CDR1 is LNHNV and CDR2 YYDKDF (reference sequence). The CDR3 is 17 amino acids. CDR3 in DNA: TGTGCCACCAGCAGAGATCGGGACAGGGGCTTCAACTATGGCTACACCTTC. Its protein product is CATSRDRDRGFNYGYTF.

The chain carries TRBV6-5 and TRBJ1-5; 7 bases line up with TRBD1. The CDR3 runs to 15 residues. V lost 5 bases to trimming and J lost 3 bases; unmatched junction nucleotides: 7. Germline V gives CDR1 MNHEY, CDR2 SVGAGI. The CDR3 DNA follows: TGTGCCAGCAGTACGGCACAGGGGATCAATCAGCCCCAGCATTTT. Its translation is CASSTAQGINQPQHF.

CDR3 DNA: TGCGCCAGGAAAAGACAGGACTATAGCAATCAGCCCCAGCATTTT. Amino acids: CARKRQDYSNQPQHF. The chain is built from TRBV5-1 and TRBJ1-5, with D perhaps TRBD1 (6 bases). This CDR3 has 15 residues. CDR1 and CDR2 (germline): SGHRS, YFSETQ. Trimming shortened V by 8 bases and J by 0 bases, and 15 bases separated the two germline ends.

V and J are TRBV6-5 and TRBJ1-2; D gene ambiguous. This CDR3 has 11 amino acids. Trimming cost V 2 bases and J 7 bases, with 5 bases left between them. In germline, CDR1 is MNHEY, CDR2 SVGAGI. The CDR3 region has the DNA TGTGCCAGCAGTTACCTAGGTGGCTACACCTTC. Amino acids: CASSYLGGYTF.

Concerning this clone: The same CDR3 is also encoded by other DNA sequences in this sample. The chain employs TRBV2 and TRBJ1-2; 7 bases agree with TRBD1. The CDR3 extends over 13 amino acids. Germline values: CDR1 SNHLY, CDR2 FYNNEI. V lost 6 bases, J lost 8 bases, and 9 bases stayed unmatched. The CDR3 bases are TGTGCCAGCAGCGCCAGGGGGGGCGACGGCTACACCTTC. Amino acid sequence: CASSARGGDGYTF.

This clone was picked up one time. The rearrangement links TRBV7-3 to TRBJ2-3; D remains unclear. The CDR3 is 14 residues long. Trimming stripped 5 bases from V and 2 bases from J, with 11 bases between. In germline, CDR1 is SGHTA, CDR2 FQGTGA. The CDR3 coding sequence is TGTGCCAGCAGCCTCGGGCCAAACACAGATACGCAGTATTTT. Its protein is CASSLGPNTDTQYF.

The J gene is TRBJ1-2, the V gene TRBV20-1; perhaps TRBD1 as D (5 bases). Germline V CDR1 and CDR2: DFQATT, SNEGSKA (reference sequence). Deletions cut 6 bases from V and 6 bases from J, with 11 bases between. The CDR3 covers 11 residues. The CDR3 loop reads CSATQGDGYTF. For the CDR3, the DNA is TGCAGTGCCACCCAGGGTGATGGCTACACCTTC.

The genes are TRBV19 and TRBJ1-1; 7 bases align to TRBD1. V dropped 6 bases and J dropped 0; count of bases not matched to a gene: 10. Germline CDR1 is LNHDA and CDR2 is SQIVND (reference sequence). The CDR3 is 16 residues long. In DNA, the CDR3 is TGTGCCAGTAGCGGAAGGGGGCGTGCAATGAACACTGAAGCTTTCTTT. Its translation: CASSGRGRAMNTEAFF. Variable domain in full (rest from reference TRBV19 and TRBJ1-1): DGGITQSPKYLFRKEGQNVTLSCEQNLNHDAMYWYRQDPGQGLRLIYYSQIVNDFQKGDIAEGYSVSREKKESFPLTVTSAQKNPTAFYLCASSGRGRAMNTEAFFGQGTRLTVV.

In nucleotides, the CDR3 is TGTGCCAGAAGCTTCGGGGGACCTCAAACCTACGAGCAGTACTTC. This translates into CARSFGGPQTYEQYF. V is TRBV5-3 and J is TRBJ2-7, with D maybe TRBD2 (6 bases). TRBV5-3 has ORF status, its function being uncertain. V dropped 2 bases and J dropped 2 bases, with 14 bases sitting between them. CDR3 length: 15 residues.

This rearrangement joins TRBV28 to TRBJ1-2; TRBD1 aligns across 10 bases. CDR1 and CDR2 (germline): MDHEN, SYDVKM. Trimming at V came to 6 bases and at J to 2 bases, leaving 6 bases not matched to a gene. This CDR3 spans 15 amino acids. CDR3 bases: TGTGCCAGCAGAACGTCGGGACAGGGGAACTATGGCTACACCTTC. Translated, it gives CASRTSGQGNYGYTF.

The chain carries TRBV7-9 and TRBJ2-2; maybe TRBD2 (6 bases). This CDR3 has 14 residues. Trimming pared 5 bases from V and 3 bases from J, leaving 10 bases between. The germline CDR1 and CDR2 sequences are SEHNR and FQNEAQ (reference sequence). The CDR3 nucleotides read TGTGCCAGCAGCCCCGGGGGTTACACCGGGGAGCTGTTTTTT. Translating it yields CASSPGGYTGELFF.